The clone carrying this T cell receptor (beta chain) was seen more than once but under ten times. Despite likely unrecorded immune exposures, the donors were nominally healthy at the time of sampling. PCR was performed using 60 Vbeta and 13 Jbeta primers. Libraries were prepared by immunoSEQ multiplex PCR; TCRdb keeps only in-frame clonotypes and omits some of them. The table shows roughly 190,000 clones, with approximately 9.5% occurring only once. The data derive from a study of cytomegalovirus exposure and HLA in healthy donors. The CDR3 has 14 residues. Between the trimmed V and J ends, which lost 4 bases and 0 bases, there was a span of 8 bases. Germline V gene sequence: CDR1 SGHRS, CDR2 YFSETQ.

The rearrangement uses TRBV5-1 and TRBJ1-3; D gene uncertain. Sequencing was carried out using PBMCs. The sequence came from a woman aged 25 to 39 in good health and CMV-seropositive. The CDR3 sequence is CASSPQYSGNTIYF. As DNA, the CDR3 is TGCGCCAGCAGCCCCCAGTACTCTGGAAACACCATATATTTT.